A single sample is the source of the 15 T cell receptor beta chains below, sequenced in a study of T-cell memory formation after mild COVID-19. TCRdb recomputed calls from the 5' RACE reads with MiXCR, one row per CDR3 protein. The sample contains about half a million distinct CDR3 sequences, 18% of which appear only once. Sequencing input: PBMCs or a T cell subset sorted from them (not recorded which). These receptors came from an adult woman who had mild COVID-19 (a few samples of this study predate the infection). Cell type and time point are not known.

The rearrangement links TRBV3-1 to TRBJ2-7, with 8 bases identical to TRBD2. The CDR3 sequence is 17 residues long. Trimming at V came to 4 bases and at J to 6 bases, leaving 17 bases not matched to a gene. CDR1 is LGHDT and CDR2 is YNNKEL in the germline V gene (reference sequence). The CDR3, as DNA: TGTGCCAGCAGCCCGGAGGGAATGAGCGGGAGATCGGCCGAGCAGTACTTC. As protein: CASSPEGMSGRSAEQYF.

This chain uses TRBV9 with TRBJ1-5; D unresolved. Trimming removed 0 bases from V and 3 bases from J, with 7 bases in between. This CDR3 is built from 14 residues. Germline CDR1 SGDLS, CDR2 YYNGEE. This CDR3 is CASSVVIPNQPQHF. The DNA for the CDR3 is TGTGCCAGCAGCGTAGTGATCCCCAATCAGCCCCAGCATTTT.

This clonotype came up many times. CDR3 amino acids: CASSQGASGHARDTQYF. Here the CDR3 DNA reads TGTGCCAGCAGTCAGGGGGCTAGCGGCCATGCACGGGATACGCAGTATTTT. The V call is TRBV7-2, the J call TRBJ2-3; D perhaps matches TRBD1 (8 bases). The V and J ends lost 6 bases and 6 bases respectively, with 25 bases between them. This CDR3 spans 17 amino acids. The V gene's germline CDR1 is SGHTA and CDR2 FQGNSA. The variable domain in full, completed from reference TRBV7-2 and TRBJ2-3, reads GAGVSQSPSNKVTEKGKDVELRCDPISGHTALYWYRQSLGQGLEFLIYFQGNSAPDKSGLPSDRFSAERTGGSVSTLTIQRTQQEDSAVYLCASSQGASGHARDTQYFGPGTRLTVL.

This clonotype has only a few counts. The chain is built from TRBV20-1 and TRBJ1-2; D unclear. V shed 1 base and J shed 5 bases, with 17 bases lying between them. Germline CDR1 DFQATT, CDR2 SNEGSKA (reference sequence). This CDR3 is 15 amino acids long. As DNA, the CDR3 is TGCAGTGCTAGAGCATCCGGAGCCAGTGGATATGGCTACACCTTC. Translating it yields CSARASGASGYGYTF.

This clonotype turned up a few times. V gene TRBV7-9 combines with J gene TRBJ2-5, with TRBD2 identical over 15 bases. CDR3 size: 17 residues. The V gene's germline CDR1 is SEHNR and CDR2 FQNEAQ (reference sequence). V lost 5 bases and J lost 7; bases outside the gene matches: 11. In nucleotides, the CDR3 is TGTGCCAGCAGCCGAGAGCAGGGGACTAGCGGGAGGAGGACCCAGTACTTC. This codes for CASSREQGTSGRRTQYF.

This clonotype has more than one count but fewer than ten. This chain uses TRBV24-1 with TRBJ2-5, with D possibly matching TRBD2 (6 bases). The CDR3 totals 14 residues. With 3 bases removed from V and 5 bases from J, the gap between germline ends came to 12 bases. Germline assignment: CDR1 KGHDR and CDR2 SFDVKD. CDR3 amino acids: CATSDPTSLETQYF. Written as DNA, the CDR3 is TGTGCCACCAGTGATCCGACTAGTTTGGAGACCCAGTACTTC.

The rearrangement joins TRBV7-9 to TRBJ2-1; possible D gene TRBD2, 6 bases. The ends were cut back, 2 bases at V and 12 bases at J, with 26 bases in the middle. The CDR3 totals 17 residues. Germline CDR1 SEHNR, CDR2 FQNEAQ (reference sequence). CDR3 protein: CASSLWAGREAPHAQFF. CDR3 nucleotides: TGTGCCAGCAGCTTATGGGCGGGAAGAGAGGCCCCTCATGCGCAGTTCTTC. Filled out from reference TRBV7-9 and TRBJ2-1, the complete variable domain reads DTGVSQNPRHKITKRGQNVTFRCDPISEHNRLYWYRQTLGQGPEFLTYFQNEAQLEKSRLLSDRFSAERPKGSFSTLEIQRTEQGDSAMYLCASSLWAGREAPHAQFFGPGTRLTVL.

This clonotype was detected ten times or more. The chain is built from TRBV7-2 and TRBJ1-2; 10 bases are a match to TRBD1. The CDR3 loop spans 14 amino acids. Germline assignment: CDR1 SGHTA and CDR2 FQGNSA. J gave up 7 bases and V 4 bases, and 6 bases lay outside the gene matches. CDR3 sequence: CASSSDRGLGGYTF. CDR3 DNA: TGTGCCAGCAGCTCAGACAGGGGGCTCGGTGGCTACACCTTC.

This chain links TRBV12-3 or TRBV12-4 with TRBJ1-5; D perhaps matches TRBD1 (6 bases). The CDR3 is made up of 13 amino acids. V lost 5 bases to trimming and J lost 9 bases, with 14 bases between them. For the CDR3, the DNA is TGTGCCAGCAGTAGACAGGTTTTTCGGCCCCAGCATTTT. Translation gives CASSRQVFRPQHF.

CDR3 loop: CASSQGGGDGYTF. CDR3 nucleotide sequence: TGTGCCAGCAGCCAAGGAGGAGGGGACGGCTACACCTTC. The rearrangement links TRBV3-1 to TRBJ1-2; a weak D match, TRBD1 (5 bases). CDR1 LGHDT and CDR2 YNNKEL come from the germline V gene (reference sequence). This CDR3 is 13 amino acids long. The V end lost 1 base, the J end lost 8 bases, and 11 bases lay between the germline ends.

This clonotype was counted only a few times. The chain carries TRBV30 and TRBJ2-2; 11 bases agree with TRBD2. Per the germline V gene, CDR1 is GTSNPN and CDR2 is SVGIG (reference sequence). The CDR3 is made up of 16 amino acids. V shed 1 base and J 2 bases; nucleotides not matched to a gene: 3. The CDR3 spells CAWSGLAGTNTGELFF. The CDR3 DNA sequence: TGTGCCTGGAGTGGACTAGCGGGGACCAACACCGGGGAGCTGTTTTTT.

The chain recombines TRBV12-3 or TRBV12-4 with TRBJ2-3; 7 bases match TRBD1. V lost 4 bases to trimming and J lost 3 bases; unmatched junction nucleotides: 4. The CDR3 is made up of 14 amino acids. The chain's CDR3 is CASSSTGMTDTQYF. In DNA form, the CDR3 reads TGTGCCAGCAGTTCGACAGGGATGACAGATACGCAGTATTTT.

There are a few counts of this clonotype. The chain couples TRBV12-3 or TRBV12-4 to TRBJ1-1; D not certain. This CDR3 region has 15 residues. Trimming cost V 6 bases and J 3 bases, with 17 bases left between them. CDR3 bases: TGTGCCAGCAGCCCCTTCGGAACCCCGGACACTGAAGCTTTCTTT. Translated: CASSPFGTPDTEAFF.

This clonotype has a handful of counts. The chain couples TRBV20-1 to TRBJ2-1; D gene uncertain. The germline CDR1 and CDR2 sequences are DFQATT and SNEGSKA (reference sequence). This CDR3 has 13 amino acids. V lost 3 bases and J 3 bases, leaving 9 bases between the germline ends. The CDR3 loop is CSASAGFYNEQFF. The DNA of the CDR3 is TGCAGTGCTAGCGCAGGATTCTACAATGAGCAGTTCTTC.

The V call is TRBV12-3 or TRBV12-4, the J call TRBJ2-1, with a weak D call TRBD2 (7 bases). V lost 6 bases, J lost 6 bases, and 24 bases lay in between. The CDR3 spans 17 residues. CDR3 amino acids: CASSRKGGGGAPNEQFF. CDR3 nucleotides: TGTGCCAGCAGCCGCAAAGGAGGGGGGGGCGCACCCAATGAGCAGTTCTTC.